This TCR beta chain was obtained from a study of blood T cell repertoires in COVID-19. Study information: The United States, Italy and Spain provided the acute and convalescent COVID-19 samples. Sample material is recorded as cDNA or gDNA derived from T cells, B-cell-depleted T cells, or PBMCs.

V was pared by 6 bases and J by 13 bases, with 15 bases between. This CDR3 is 11 amino acids long. Germline V gene data show CDR1 as SNHLY and CDR2 as FYNNEI. Original processing methods: Estimation of nucleated cell counts relied on the amplification of reference gene primers. The assay was immunoSEQ multiplex PCR, and TCRdb's table has in-frame clones only and misses some. V and J calls and clone size are given by that table; D and trimming were obtained from the DNA. The profile covers tens of thousands of clones, with about 85% appearing a single time and 3.8% taken by the ten largest. The sample taken for sequencing was peripheral blood. This receptor was taken from a man in his 60s with acute or convalescent COVID-19. V and J are TRBV2 and TRBJ2-5, with D hard to call. CDR3 sequence: CASRDPGLGYF. As DNA, the CDR3 is TGTGCCAGCAGAGACCCAGGATTGGGGTACTTC.